The 7 T cell receptor beta chains in this list originate from one sample, sequenced in a study of spatial heterogeneity in lung cancer. Time point given: blood at routine non-recurrence follow-up after resection. In TCRdb, the 5' RACE reads were re-called with MiXCR into one record per CDR3 protein. The table has 15,000 or so distinct CDR3 sequences, about 6% seen once. Sequencing was performed on PBMCs, taken at follow-up. Source of these receptors: a male donor with early-stage non-small cell lung cancer.

The DNA for the CDR3 is TGTGCCAGCACCGGCCGAGGTGGAACAAGGAACACCGGGGAGCTGTTTTTT. Translation: CASTGRGGTRNTGELFF. V is TRBV5-5 and J is TRBJ2-2; D remains unclear. Trimming shortened V by 6 bases and J by 1 base, and 19 bases separated the two germline ends. The germline CDR1 and CDR2 sequences are SGHKS and YYEKEE (reference sequence). The CDR3 extends over 17 amino acids.

There are many counts of this clonotype. The rearrangement joins TRBV7-2 to TRBJ2-3; D remains ambiguous. V was cut by 4 bases and J by 6 bases, with 11 bases left in between. The CDR3 consists of 13 residues. CDR1 is SGHTA and CDR2 is FQGNSA in the germline V gene. The CDR3: CASSSRISDTQYF. Written as DNA, the CDR3 is TGTGCCAGCAGCTCCAGAATATCGGATACGCAGTATTTT.

This clonotype showed up just a few times. The CDR3 loop is CASSLGPGGVTEAFF. Written as DNA, the CDR3 is TGTGCCAGCAGTTTAGGGCCAGGGGGGGTCACTGAAGCTTTCTTT. The chain recombines TRBV28 with TRBJ1-1; 7 nucleotides agree with TRBD1. Germline V CDR1 and CDR2: MDHEN, SYDVKM. Trimming removed 2 bases from V and 4 bases from J; junction bases left unmatched: 7. The CDR3 contains 15 residues.

This clonotype was counted at least ten times. The gene calls are TRBV11-2 and TRBJ2-6; D unclear. With 5 bases removed from V and 6 bases from J, the gap between germline ends came to 11 bases. The CDR3 sequence is 14 residues long. Germline CDR1 is SGHAT and CDR2 is FQNNGV. The CDR3 loop is CASSGLRTANVLTF. CDR3 nucleotides: TGTGCCAGCAGCGGGTTACGCACGGCCAACGTCCTGACTTTC.

By sample share, this clonotype is medium-sized (0.01 to 0.1%). The chain links TRBV23-1 to TRBJ1-5; 8 positions agree with TRBD1. TRBV23-1 is annotated as an ORF whose role is uncertain. The CDR3 length is 17 residues. The trim removed 4 bases at V and 0 bases at J, leaving 8 bases unmatched. The CDR3 loop reads CASSRAQGDHSNQPQHF. The CDR3 bases are TGCGCCAGCAGTCGCGCACAGGGGGACCATAGCAATCAGCCCCAGCATTTT.

This clonotype was detected ten times or more. The V gene is TRBV7-3, the J gene TRBJ1-2; D might be TRBD1 (6 bases). CDR3 length: 16 amino acids. Germline V CDR1 and CDR2: SGHTA, FQGTGA. Trimming shortened V by 3 bases and J by 4 bases, and 18 bases separated the two germline ends. CDR3 region: CASSFPRLGGGYGYTF. The CDR3 bases are TGTGCCAGCAGCTTCCCCAGACTGGGGGGCGGCTATGGCTACACCTTC.

This clonotype counts as medium-sized. J is TRBJ1-4 and V is TRBV6-5; D unresolved. The CDR3 length is 13 residues. With 6 bases removed from V and 8 bases from J, the gap between germline ends came to 13 bases. CDR1 MNHEY and CDR2 SVGAGI come from the germline V gene. This CDR3 is CASRMGGEEKLFF. The CDR3 DNA is TGTGCCAGCAGGATGGGAGGCGAGGAAAAACTGTTTTTT.